The table lists the clone carrying this T cell receptor (beta chain) with a few counts. Its target is unknown. V was trimmed by 0 bases and J by 4 bases, leaving 6 bases between them. The CDR3 extends over 13 amino acids. Germline V gene sequence: CDR1 SGHTA, CDR2 FQGNSA. This sample was included in a study of early T cells in non-severe SARS-CoV-2 infection. Study-level points and caveats: A preference for anti-spike CD8 responses marked VDJdb matching, which missed private and CD4 specificities.

Individual cDNA molecules received unique molecular identifiers during library preparation. A single record per CDR3 protein comes from TCRdb applying MiXCR to the 5' RACE reads. The sample has some 30,000 distinct CDR3 sequences, about 3.9% seen once. The sequenced sample was whole blood. The TCR sequence derives from an adult who was a healthcare worker with PCR-confirmed SARS-CoV-2 infection or an uninfected control (not recorded which). The chain combines TRBV7-2 with TRBJ1-2; the D gene is possibly TRBD1 (6 bases). CDR3 in DNA: TGTGCCAGCAGCTTAGCAGGGGGCTATGGCTACACCTTC. This sequence encodes CASSLAGGYGYTF.